This passage covers 25 T cell receptor beta chains from one sample sequenced in a study of T cells after yellow fever vaccination. TCRdb re-called the 5' RACE reads through MiXCR, storing one row per CDR3 protein. The sample yields about 340,000 distinct CDR3 sequences, 8.7% seen once. The source material was PBMCs, sampled on the day of the first yellow fever vaccination. These receptors were obtained from a man between 18 and 35 years old who received the YFV17D yellow fever vaccine.

This clonotype was observed many times. This chain joins TRBV2 and TRBJ2-5; TRBD2 matches 11 bases. The germline V gene encodes CDR1 SNHLY and CDR2 FYNNEI. This CDR3 has 15 residues. V dropped 4 bases and J dropped 3; count of bases not matched to a gene: 4. The CDR3: CASSGLLAGEETQYF. The DNA for the CDR3 is TGTGCCAGCAGTGGCCTACTAGCGGGGGAAGAGACCCAGTACTTC.

This clonotype appeared many times. The chain combines TRBV6-1 with TRBJ2-5; the D gene could be TRBD1 or TRBD2 (5 bases each). Germline-derived CDR1 and CDR2 are MNHNS and SASEGT. The V and J ends lost 5 bases and 5 bases respectively, with 15 bases between them. The CDR3 extends over 14 amino acids. This chain's CDR3 is CASSPPRGAETQYF. The CDR3 bases are TGTGCCAGCAGTCCCCCTCGAGGGGCTGAGACCCAGTACTTC.

This clonotype showed up just a few times. The chain employs TRBV19 and TRBJ2-5, with D maybe TRBD2 (7 bases). Germline CDR1 is LNHDA and CDR2 is SQIVND (reference sequence). CDR3 length: 16 amino acids. Trimming stripped 6 bases from V and 4 bases from J, with 21 bases between. The CDR3 sequence is CASRASGQLATETQYF. CDR3 in DNA: TGTGCCAGTAGAGCTAGCGGACAGCTCGCGACAGAGACCCAGTACTTC.

This clonotype was seen many times. The chain is built from TRBV5-1 and TRBJ2-1, with 8 bases fitting TRBD2. This CDR3 comprises 14 residues. The V gene end was trimmed by 4 bases and the J gene end by 8 bases; junction bases not matched to a gene: 8. Germline CDR1 and CDR2: SGHRS and YFSETQ. CDR3 coding DNA: TGCGCCAGCAGCAACACCGGGGGGGGCGATGAGCAGTTCTTC. It specifies CASSNTGGGDEQFF.

Only a few counts were recorded for this clonotype. The chain recombines TRBV5-1 with TRBJ2-5; possible D gene TRBD1, 5 bases. Trimming removed 0 bases from V and 5 bases from J, with 17 bases in between. This CDR3 comprises 16 residues. The germline CDR1 and CDR2 sequences are SGHRS and YFSETQ. The DNA for the CDR3 is TGCGCCAGCAGCTTGGGCCTGGGGCGAGTACGGGAGACCCAGTACTTC. This encodes CASSLGLGRVRETQYF.

In this sample, this clonotype turned up many times. The chain uses TRBV5-1 and TRBJ1-1, with TRBD1 as a possible D gene (5 bases). The CDR3 is 15 amino acids. V was cut by 1 base and J by 3 bases, with 13 bases left in between. CDR1 is SGHRS and CDR2 is YFSETQ in the germline V gene. DNA of the CDR3: TGCGCCAGCAGCTTGTCTTACGGGGCGGACACTGAAGCTTTCTTT. Encoded protein: CASSLSYGADTEAFF.

The table lists this clonotype with a few counts. J is TRBJ1-5 and V is TRBV19, with a weak D call TRBD1 (5 bases). V shed 3 bases and J shed 0 bases, with 12 bases lying between them. Per germline, CDR1 LNHDA and CDR2 SQIVND (reference sequence). The CDR3 totals 16 residues. The CDR3, as DNA: TGTGCCAGTAGTATCCCCACTGGGGGTAGCAATCAGCCCCAGCATTTT. This codes for CASSIPTGGSNQPQHF.

Concerning this clonotype itself: A much larger clone sits a single nucleotide away, making a read error possible. The chain joins TRBV20-1 to TRBJ2-1; D is unresolved. The germline V and J ends were trimmed by 6 bases and 5 bases, with 14 bases remaining between them. The V gene's germline CDR1 is DFQATT and CDR2 SNEGSKA (reference sequence). The CDR3 runs 13 residues. CDR3 DNA: TGCAGTGCGCGCCGGGCCCCGGACAATGAGCAGTTCTTC. Its protein product is CSARRAPDNEQFF.

This clonotype was detected only a few times. The chain uses TRBV6-5 and TRBJ1-2; TRBD1 matches 9 bases. CDR3 length: 15 residues. J was trimmed by 3 bases and V by 2 bases; bases with no gene match: 4. Germline CDR1 reads MNHEY; CDR2 reads SVGAGI. The CDR3 region is CASSYQGQGDYGYTF. The CDR3 DNA reads TGTGCCAGCAGTTACCAGGGACAGGGAGACTATGGCTACACCTTC.

The chain employs TRBV12-5 and TRBJ2-2; possibly TRBD1 or TRBD2 for D (6 bases each). Germline-derived CDR1 and CDR2 are LGHNT and FRNRAP. The CDR3 totals 15 residues. Deletions cut 0 bases from V and 9 bases from J, with 14 bases between. The CDR3 loop reads CASGLVLGGHRELFF. The CDR3 DNA sequence: TGTGCTAGTGGTTTGGTACTTGGGGGGCACCGGGAGCTGTTTTTT.

The chain is built from TRBV12-3 or TRBV12-4 and TRBJ2-1; 11 nucleotides line up with TRBD1. CDR3 length: 16 amino acids. The V gene end was trimmed by 3 bases and the J gene end by 7 bases; junction bases not matched to a gene: 8. CDR3 coding DNA: TGTGCCAGCAGTTTGGGGCGGGACAGGGGGAGGAATGAGCAGTTCTTC. Translated, it gives CASSLGRDRGRNEQFF.

This clonotype has more than one count but fewer than ten. This chain links TRBV2 with TRBJ1-5; possible D gene TRBD1, 5 bases. Deletions cut 6 bases from V and 3 bases from J, with 12 bases between. Germline CDR1 and CDR2: SNHLY and FYNNEI. This CDR3 is 14 amino acids long. The DNA of the CDR3 is TGTGCCAGCAGCAGAGACAGCCCCAATCAGCCCCAGCATTTT. Protein product: CASSRDSPNQPQHF.

This clonotype has more than one count but fewer than ten. The J gene is TRBJ1-2, the V gene TRBV2; D not certain. Deletions cut 7 bases from V and 8 bases from J, with 20 bases between. CDR1 and CDR2 from the germline V gene are SNHLY and FYNNEI. This CDR3 comprises 14 residues. CDR3 sequence reads: CASKVTFPSGGYTF. The CDR3 DNA follows: TGTGCCAGCAAAGTGACCTTTCCGTCGGGCGGCTACACCTTC.

This clonotype was detected a few times. This chain uses TRBV12-3 or TRBV12-4 with TRBJ2-3, with 12 bases aligning to TRBD2. Trimming removed 3 bases from V and 6 bases from J; junction bases left unmatched: 7. The CDR3 length is 16 residues. The CDR3 DNA sequence: TGTGCCAGCAGTTTCCAACTAGCGGGGGGCATGGATACGCAGTATTTT. It yields the protein CASSFQLAGGMDTQYF.

The sample holds many counts of this clonotype. The rearrangement joins TRBV6-2 or TRBV6-3 to TRBJ2-5; 7 bases match TRBD1. Germline CDR1 and CDR2: MNHEY and SVGEGT. This CDR3 has 14 residues. V lost 0 bases to trimming and J lost 5 bases; unmatched junction nucleotides: 3. CDR3 sequence: CASSYSTGSETQYF. DNA for the CDR3: TGTGCCAGCAGTTACTCGACAGGGTCGGAGACCCAGTACTTC.

This clonotype was counted ten times or more. This chain joins TRBV7-9 and TRBJ2-5; D is perhaps TRBD2 (6 bases). Trimming left V 3 bases short and J 1 base short, with 9 bases between. Germline-derived CDR1 and CDR2 are SEHNR and FQNEAQ (reference sequence). The CDR3 sequence is 14 residues long. CDR3 residues: CASSLAGSQETQYF. CDR3 nucleotides: TGTGCCAGCAGCTTGGCGGGGTCCCAAGAGACCCAGTACTTC. The whole variable domain, filled in from reference TRBV7-9 and TRBJ2-5, reads DTGVSQNPRHKITKRGQNVTFRCDPISEHNRLYWYRQTLGQGPEFLTYFQNEAQLEKSRLLSDRFSAERPKGSFSTLEIQRTEQGDSAMYLCASSLAGSQETQYFGPGTRLLVL.

This clonotype was counted at least ten times. The chain combines TRBV6-1 with TRBJ2-3; 7 nucleotides agree with TRBD1. CDR1 MNHNS and CDR2 SASEGT come from the germline V gene. The CDR3 totals 14 residues. V shed 7 bases, J shed 3 bases, and the junction held 7 bases outside the gene matches. This chain's CDR3 is CASNGNRGTDTQYF. Written as DNA, the CDR3 is TGTGCCAGCAACGGTAACAGGGGAACAGATACGCAGTATTTT.

The chain has TRBV19 and TRBJ1-5, with D hard to call. V was clipped by 0 bases and J by 5 bases, with 2 bases between them. The CDR3 totals 12 residues. Germline loops: CDR1 LNHDA, CDR2 SQIVND (reference sequence). The DNA of the CDR3 is TGTGCCAGTAGTATAGAGCATCAGCCCCAGCATTTT. Its protein product is CASSIEHQPQHF.

The V call is TRBV2, the J call TRBJ2-2; 8 positions match TRBD2. The CDR3 contains 15 residues. The junction had 9 bases not matched to a gene; V was cut back by 6 bases and J by 6 bases. Germline CDR1 reads SNHLY; CDR2 reads FYNNEI. The CDR3 loop reads CASRKGGGGPGELFF. The CDR3 DNA reads as TGTGCCAGCAGAAAGGGTGGCGGGGGGCCCGGGGAGCTGTTTTTT.

V and J are TRBV6-2 or TRBV6-3 and TRBJ1-5; D uncertain. V shed 8 bases and J shed 7 bases, with 9 bases lying between them. This CDR3 has 11 amino acids. Germline-derived CDR1 and CDR2 are MNHEY and SVGEGT. CDR3 coding DNA: TGTGCCAGCGGTCAAGACCAGCCCCAGCATTTT. It codes for CASGQDQPQHF.

The table lists this clonotype with a few counts. The chain employs TRBV11-2 and TRBJ1-6; D gene uncertain. The CDR3 extends over 14 amino acids. Germline V CDR1 and CDR2: SGHAT, FQNNGV. The V and J ends lost 6 bases and 7 bases respectively, with 13 bases between them. DNA of the CDR3: TGTGCCAGCAGGAGAAATACGGTGAATTCACCCCTCCACTTT. The encoded protein is CASRRNTVNSPLHF.

The chain employs TRBV12-3 or TRBV12-4 and TRBJ2-3, with 10 bases lining up with TRBD1. The V and J ends lost 4 bases and 0 bases, in that order; junction bases with no gene match: 4. The CDR3 extends over 16 amino acids. Here the CDR3 DNA reads TGTGCCAGCAGTTGGACAGGGGGATTTAGCACAGATACGCAGTATTTT. The encoded protein is CASSWTGGFSTDTQYF.

The V gene is TRBV5-5, the J gene TRBJ1-5; D gene uncertain. CDR1 and CDR2 from the germline V gene are SGHKS and YYEKEE (reference sequence). This CDR3 contains 14 residues. V gave up 1 base and J gave up 14 bases, with 19 bases separating them. The CDR3 coding sequence is TGTGCCAGCAGCTTGCGGCGTCGAGGGTCGGCGGAGCATTTT. Its protein product is CASSLRRRGSAEHF.

Comment on this clonotype: A read error may be the cause here, since a much bigger clone is one base away. The chain links TRBV7-2 to TRBJ2-7, with 7 bases lining up with TRBD1. Germline V gene sequence: CDR1 SGHTA, CDR2 FQGNSA. The CDR3 covers 14 residues. The CDR3 spells CACSLGGSTYEQYF. CDR3 coding DNA: TGTGCCTGCAGCTTAGGGGGCAGTACCTACGAGCAGTACTTC.

J is TRBJ1-1 and V is TRBV2; TRBD1 matches at 7 bases. Germline V gene lookup returns CDR1 SNHLY and CDR2 FYNNEI. The CDR3 covers 14 residues. V was clipped by 5 bases and J by 3 bases; unmatched bases: 6. The CDR3 nucleotides are TGTGCCAGCAGTAGATTACAGGGGTACACTGAAGCTTTCTTT. Amino acid sequence: CASSRLQGYTEAFF.